A single sample is the source of the 20 T cell receptor beta chains below, sequenced in a study of blood T cells in healthy people across ages. Alongside a J-beta primer mix, a sample-barcoded 5' primer served in a second PCR lasting roughly 7 to 11 cycles. TCRdb fed the 5' RACE reads into MiXCR, producing one record per CDR3 protein. The data contain fewer than 1,200,000 distinct CDR3 sequences, 25% of them singletons. The sample also formed part of further work on T cells of mothers and their children.

The material sequenced was blood. The receptor source for this set is a girl under 10 years old in good health.

This clonotype was picked up a small number of times. The V call is TRBV6-6, the J call TRBJ2-7, with 9 bases that match TRBD1. This CDR3 spans 15 amino acids. The ends lost 6 bases at V and 3 bases at J; junction bases unmatched: 9. Germline CDR1 and CDR2: MNHNY and SVGAGI (reference sequence). Here the CDR3 reads CASSPPHRGLYEQYF. CDR3 nucleotide sequence: TGTGCCAGCAGCCCCCCGCACAGGGGGCTCTACGAGCAGTACTTC.

This clonotype was seen a handful of times. The genes are TRBV7-9 and TRBJ2-5; TRBD1 agrees at 11 bases. The germline gives CDR1 SEHNR, CDR2 FQNEAQ (reference sequence). The CDR3 length is 14 residues. V dropped 4 bases and J dropped 7; count of bases not matched to a gene: 5. Here the CDR3 reads CASSSGQGGVTQYF. The DNA for the CDR3 is TGTGCCAGCAGCTCGGGACAGGGGGGCGTGACCCAGTACTTC.

V and J are TRBV5-6 and TRBJ2-5, with 7 nucleotides matching TRBD2. The germline V gene has CDR1 SGHDT and CDR2 YYEEEE. J lost 7 bases, V lost 3 bases, and 6 bases had no gene match. This CDR3 has 13 residues. This CDR3 is CASSSSWEGTQYF. As DNA, the CDR3 is TGTGCCAGCAGCTCGAGCTGGGAGGGGACCCAGTACTTC.

The chain recombines TRBV7-9 with TRBJ2-1; tentative D call: TRBD2 (5 bases). Germline-derived CDR1 and CDR2 are SEHNR and FQNEAQ (reference sequence). The CDR3 spans 15 residues. V lost 4 bases to trimming and J lost 5 bases, with 15 bases between them. CDR3 amino acids: CASSSGLGLHNEQFF. CDR3 DNA sequence: TGTGCCAGCAGCTCCGGACTTGGCCTACACAATGAGCAGTTCTTC.

This chain connects TRBV5-1 to TRBJ2-7; 7 positions agree with TRBD1. CDR3 size: 15 residues. Unmatched junction bases numbered 8, after V lost 3 bases and J lost 2 bases. Germline lookup yields CDR1 SGHRS and CDR2 YFSETQ. CDR3 residues: CASSYTGTETYEQYF. The DNA for the CDR3 is TGCGCCAGCAGCTATACCGGGACAGAGACCTACGAGCAGTACTTC.

V and J are TRBV3-1 and TRBJ2-5; 8 nucleotides match TRBD2. Germline values: CDR1 LGHDT, CDR2 YNNKEL (reference sequence). This CDR3 has 16 amino acids. V dropped 4 bases and J dropped 4; count of bases not matched to a gene: 11. CDR3 bases: TGTGCCAGCAGCCCCGATATAGCGGGGACGGGAGAGACCCAGTACTTC. This sequence encodes CASSPDIAGTGETQYF.

This chain joins TRBV12-3 or TRBV12-4 and TRBJ2-3; 7 bases are a match to TRBD1. The CDR3 runs to 15 residues. The ends lost 2 bases at V and 8 bases at J; junction bases unmatched: 10. The CDR3 loop is CASSLFDRERGTQYF. CDR3 nucleotide sequence: TGTGCCAGCAGTTTATTCGACAGGGAGAGGGGTACGCAGTATTTT.

The genes are TRBV7-8 and TRBJ2-7, with a tentative D call TRBD1 (5 bases). The germline V gene has CDR1 SGHVS and CDR2 FQNEAQ. This CDR3 has 14 amino acids. The V end was cut by 5 bases, the J end by 2 bases, with 13 bases between. In DNA, the CDR3 is TGTGCCAGCAGCGGAACACAGGATCCCTACGAGCAGTACTTC. Translated, it gives CASSGTQDPYEQYF.

This chain links TRBV29-1 with TRBJ2-7; D is possibly TRBD1 (5 bases). The CDR3 loop spans 12 amino acids. CDR1 and CDR2 (germline): SQVTM, ANQGSEA. Trimming pared 2 bases from V and 2 bases from J, leaving 7 bases between. The CDR3 is CSVEMGPYEQYF. CDR3 bases: TGCAGCGTTGAAATGGGGCCCTACGAGCAGTACTTC.

This clonotype was detected a few times. The chain employs TRBV7-2 and TRBJ2-3; no definite D call. V was cut by 4 bases and J by 4 bases, with 12 bases left in between. Germline V lookup: CDR1 SGHTA, CDR2 FQGNSA. This CDR3 is 14 amino acids long. CDR3: CASSSRPIADTQYF. The DNA for the CDR3 is TGTGCCAGCAGCTCCCGCCCCATAGCAGATACGCAGTATTTT.

This clonotype was picked up many times. V usage is TRBV6-2 or TRBV6-3 and J usage is TRBJ1-1; D is possibly TRBD1 (5 bases). Trimming pared 8 bases from V and 3 bases from J, leaving 16 bases between. Germline CDR1 reads MNHEY; CDR2 reads SVGEGT. The CDR3 is 14 residues long. In nucleotides, the CDR3 is TGTGCCAGCGACTTAGAAGGACATTACACTGAAGCTTTCTTT. It codes for CASDLEGHYTEAFF.

Many counts were recorded for this clonotype. The chain couples TRBV3-1 to TRBJ1-4, with D hard to call. Germline CDR1 is LGHDT and CDR2 is YNNKEL (reference sequence). This CDR3 is built from 18 residues. Trimming removed 1 base from V and 6 bases from J, with 21 bases in between. The CDR3 spells CASSQVGSPPYDHEKLFF. In DNA, the CDR3 is TGTGCCAGCAGCCAAGTCGGCAGTCCTCCCTACGACCATGAAAAACTGTTTTTT.

In its sample, this clonotype was seen a few times. The CDR3 is CASSRIAEPPYNEQFF. The CDR3 DNA is TGTGCCAGCAGTCGGATAGCGGAGCCACCTTACAATGAGCAGTTCTTC. The chain recombines TRBV27 with TRBJ2-1, with D perhaps matching TRBD2 (6 bases). The germline gives CDR1 MNHEY, CDR2 SMNVEV (reference sequence). The CDR3 is 16 amino acids. Between the trimmed V and J ends, which lost 5 bases and 4 bases, there was a span of 18 bases.

The rearrangement joins TRBV6-6 to TRBJ1-6; no firm D call. The CDR3 loop spans 13 amino acids. The ends were cut back, 0 bases at V and 10 bases at J, with 7 bases in the middle. Germline V gene lookup returns CDR1 MNHNY and CDR2 SVGAGI (reference sequence). CDR3 in amino acids: CASSYSGYSPLHF. The CDR3 region has the DNA TGTGCCAGCAGTTACTCAGGGTACTCACCCCTCCACTTT.

This clonotype was seen only a few times. This chain uses TRBV10-3 with TRBJ2-7; D is possibly TRBD1 (5 bases). From germline, CDR1 is ENHRY and CDR2 SYGVKD. Trimming took 0 bases from V and 2 from J, leaving 14 bases between them. CDR3 length: 16 amino acids. The CDR3 protein is CAISESLRQPTYEQYF. CDR3 nucleotide sequence: TGTGCCATCAGTGAGTCGCTGAGACAGCCTACCTACGAGCAGTACTTC.

This sequence joins TRBV7-9 and TRBJ1-2; no reliable D call. V lost 1 base and J lost 5, with 8 bases in between. Germline CDR1 SEHNR, CDR2 FQNEAQ (reference sequence). This CDR3 has 13 amino acids. CDR3 residues: CASSLESSYGYTF. The CDR3 DNA is TGTGCCAGCAGCTTAGAGAGCTCGTATGGCTACACCTTC. Based on the CDR3 plus reference TRBV7-9 and TRBJ1-2, the full variable domain is DTGVSQNPRHKITKRGQNVTFRCDPISEHNRLYWYRQTLGQGPEFLTYFQNEAQLEKSRLLSDRFSAERPKGSFSTLEIQRTEQGDSAMYLCASSLESSYGYTFGSGTRLTVV.

The V and J genes are TRBV19 and TRBJ2-3, with D perhaps TRBD1 (5 bases). CDR1 is LNHDA, CDR2 SQIVND, per germline (reference sequence). V lost 0 bases, J lost 1 base, and 8 bases lay in between. The CDR3 is 15 amino acids. The CDR3: CASSIDTGRTDTQYF. Here the CDR3 DNA reads TGTGCCAGTAGTATAGATACAGGCCGCACAGATACGCAGTATTTT.

J is TRBJ2-3 and V is TRBV6-5, with D perhaps TRBD2 (6 bases). Germline V gives CDR1 MNHEY, CDR2 SVGAGI. This CDR3 has 14 residues. With 2 bases removed from V and 3 bases from J, the gap between germline ends came to 9 bases. CDR3 residues: CASSYGGKTDTQYF. Here the CDR3 DNA reads TGTGCCAGCAGTTACGGCGGGAAGACAGATACGCAGTATTTT.

This clonotype was seen a handful of times. V and J are TRBV4-1 and TRBJ2-7; no clear D gene. V dropped 4 bases and J dropped 2 bases, with 12 bases sitting between them. The CDR3 length is 14 residues. Germline V CDR1 and CDR2: MGHRA, YSYEKL. As DNA, the CDR3 is TGCGCCAGCAGCCCCTCTTCTGCTACCTACGAGCAGTACTTC. It is translated as CASSPSSATYEQYF.

The rearrangement joins TRBV7-9 to TRBJ2-5, with unresolved D. Germline-derived CDR1 and CDR2 are SEHNR and FQNEAQ (reference sequence). This CDR3 spans 14 amino acids. Deletions cut 2 bases from V and 1 base from J, with 8 bases between. The CDR3 DNA is TGTGCCAGCAGCTTATCCACAGTCCAAGAGACCCAGTACTTC. This translates into CASSLSTVQETQYF.